The clone carrying this TCR beta chain appeared a few times. This sample is part of a study of PD-L1 blockade in urothelial cancer. The overall study: Patients with male sex and bladder-origin urothelial cancer accounted for about 85% of the roughly 30 enrolled.

The germline gives CDR1 SGHTA, CDR2 FQGNSA. Trimming removed 2 bases at V and 2 bases at J, with 11 bases between. The CDR3 is 15 amino acids. Generated by immunoSEQ multiplex PCR, the TCRdb table keeps only in-frame clones and is missing some. The sample records roughly 45,000 clones, around nine tenths being singletons. The TCR sequence derives from a man between 60 and 75 years old with urothelial cancer. The chain joins TRBV7-2 to TRBJ2-3; no clear D. The starting material was PBMCs, obtained around atezolizumab (anti-PD-L1) treatment. CDR3 coding DNA: TGTGCCAGCAGCTTACGCAGTCTCTCCACAGATACGCAGTATTTT. The encoded protein is CASSLRSLSTDTQYF.